This T cell receptor beta chain was profiled in a study of shared clonotypes between healthy human individuals. As regards this clone: Its antigen is unidentified.

Study-wide points: Generally, naive subsets (rather than memory subsets) showed larger estimated richness. The authors expected sequencing depth to affect clonotype sharing among donors. Four donors shared 5% to 5.5% of their naive CD4 clonotypes.

This CDR3 is 14 amino acids long. V lost 7 bases and J lost 5; bases outside the gene matches: 9. Germline V lookup: CDR1 SQVTM, CDR2 ANQGSEA. Terminally differentiated effector memory CD45RA+ cells were excluded by CCR7 positive selection of CD45RO-negative cells. In the original workflow: ImmunoSEQ gave junction-only sequences without quality scores, so filtering differed. Sequencing used immunoSEQ multiplex PCR; TCRdb keeps in-frame clones, though not all of them. The DNA was the basis for D and trimming; V, J and clone size are from that table. The sample carries some 2 million clones, over 85% recorded once.

The source is a man aged 18 to 30 in good health. This chain uses TRBV29-1 with TRBJ2-5, with 11 bases that match TRBD1. Specimen: naive CD8+ T cells sorted from blood. CDR3 sequence reads: CSAWTGGVGETQYF. DNA of the CDR3: TGCAGCGCCTGGACAGGGGGCGTCGGGGAGACCCAGTACTTC.